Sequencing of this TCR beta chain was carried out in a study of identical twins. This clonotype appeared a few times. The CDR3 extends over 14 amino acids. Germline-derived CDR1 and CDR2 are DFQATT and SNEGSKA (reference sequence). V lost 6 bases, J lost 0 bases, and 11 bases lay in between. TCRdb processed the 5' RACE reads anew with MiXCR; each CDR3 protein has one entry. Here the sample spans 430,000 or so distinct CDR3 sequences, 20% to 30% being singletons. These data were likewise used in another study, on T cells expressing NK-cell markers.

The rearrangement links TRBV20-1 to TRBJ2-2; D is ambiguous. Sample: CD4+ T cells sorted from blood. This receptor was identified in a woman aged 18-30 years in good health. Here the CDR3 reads CSAPGIANTGELFF. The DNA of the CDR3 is TGCAGTGCCCCGGGTATTGCGAACACCGGGGAGCTGTTTTTT.